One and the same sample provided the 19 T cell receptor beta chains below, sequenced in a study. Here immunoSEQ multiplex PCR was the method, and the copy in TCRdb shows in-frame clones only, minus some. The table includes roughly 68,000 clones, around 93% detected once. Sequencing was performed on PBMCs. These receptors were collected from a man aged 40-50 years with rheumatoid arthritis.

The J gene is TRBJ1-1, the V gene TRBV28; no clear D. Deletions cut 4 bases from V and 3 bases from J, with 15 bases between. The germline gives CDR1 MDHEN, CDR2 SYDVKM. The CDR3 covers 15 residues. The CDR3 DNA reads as TGTGCCAGCAGTTACCTGGGGAGTTTGGACACTGAAGCTTTCTTT. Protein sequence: CASSYLGSLDTEAFF.

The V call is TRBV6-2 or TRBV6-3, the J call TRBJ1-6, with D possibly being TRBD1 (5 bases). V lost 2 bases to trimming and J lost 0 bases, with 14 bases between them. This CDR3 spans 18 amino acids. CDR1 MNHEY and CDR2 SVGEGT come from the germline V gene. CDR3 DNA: TGTGCCAGCAGTTACGGACAAGGGAAAAGCTCCTATAATTCACCCCTCCACTTT. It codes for CASSYGQGKSSYNSPLHF.

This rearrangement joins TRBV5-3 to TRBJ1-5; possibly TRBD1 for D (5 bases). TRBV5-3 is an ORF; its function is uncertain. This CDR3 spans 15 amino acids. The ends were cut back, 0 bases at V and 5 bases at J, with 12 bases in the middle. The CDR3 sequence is CARSLAPPGDQPQHF. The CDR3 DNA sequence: TGTGCCAGAAGCTTGGCCCCCCCGGGGGATCAGCCCCAGCATTTT.

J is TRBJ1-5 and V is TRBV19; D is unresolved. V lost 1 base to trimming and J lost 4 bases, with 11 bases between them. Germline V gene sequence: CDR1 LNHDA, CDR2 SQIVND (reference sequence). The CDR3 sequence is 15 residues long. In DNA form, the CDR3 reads TGTGCCAGTAGTATAGGAGGCAGCCAAAATCAGCCCCAGCATTTT. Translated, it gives CASSIGGSQNQPQHF.

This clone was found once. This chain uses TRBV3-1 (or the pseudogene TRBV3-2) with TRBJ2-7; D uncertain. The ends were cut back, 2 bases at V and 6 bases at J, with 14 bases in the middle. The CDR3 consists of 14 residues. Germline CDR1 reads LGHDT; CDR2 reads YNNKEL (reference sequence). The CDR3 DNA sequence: TGTGCCAGCAGCCAAAGGGAACCGCCAATCGAGCAGTACTTC. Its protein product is CASSQREPPIEQYF.

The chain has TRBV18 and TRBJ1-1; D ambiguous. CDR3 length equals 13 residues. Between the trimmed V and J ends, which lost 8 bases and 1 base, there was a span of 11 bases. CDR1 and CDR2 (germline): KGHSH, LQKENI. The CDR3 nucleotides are TGTGCCAGCACAAGGACGGGGAACACTGAAGCTTTCTTT. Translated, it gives CASTRTGNTEAFF.

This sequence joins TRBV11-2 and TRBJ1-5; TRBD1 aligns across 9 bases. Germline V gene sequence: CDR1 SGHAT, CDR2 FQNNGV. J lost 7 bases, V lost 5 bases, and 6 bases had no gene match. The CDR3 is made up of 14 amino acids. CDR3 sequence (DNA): TGTGCCAGCAGCGAACAACAGGGGGCCCAGCCCCAGCATTTT. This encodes CASSEQQGAQPQHF. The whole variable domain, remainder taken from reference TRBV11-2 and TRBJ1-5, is EAGVAQSPRYKIIEKRQSVAFWCNPISGHATLYWYQQILGQGPKLLIQFQNNGVVDDSQLPKDRFSAERLKGVDSTLKIQPAKLEDSAVYLCASSEQQGAQPQHFGDGTRLSIL.

CDR3 nucleotide sequence: TGTGCCAGCAGCATCACGCCGACAGGGACCGAGCAGTACTTC. It translates to CASSITPTGTEQYF. The rearrangement uses TRBV27 and TRBJ2-7, with 7 bases aligning to TRBD1. This CDR3 spans 14 amino acids. CDR1 and CDR2 (germline): MNHEY, SMNVEV (reference sequence). The J segment lost 6 bases and the V segment lost 6 bases, leaving 11 bases of the junction unmatched.

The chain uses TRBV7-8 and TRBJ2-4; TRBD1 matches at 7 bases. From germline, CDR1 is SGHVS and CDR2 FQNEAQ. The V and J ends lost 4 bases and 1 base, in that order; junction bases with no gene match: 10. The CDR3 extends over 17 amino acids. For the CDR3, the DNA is TGTGCCAGCAGCTCCCAGGGGGACCTGAGGGCCAAAAACATTCAGTACTTC. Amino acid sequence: CASSSQGDLRAKNIQYF.

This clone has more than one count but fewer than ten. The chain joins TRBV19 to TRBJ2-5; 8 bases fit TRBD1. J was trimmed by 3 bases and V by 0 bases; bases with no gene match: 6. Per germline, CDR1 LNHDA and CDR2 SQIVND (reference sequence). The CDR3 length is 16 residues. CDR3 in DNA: TGTGCCAGTAGTATAGAGCTCGGGACAGGAGAAGAGACCCAGTACTTC. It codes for CASSIELGTGEETQYF.

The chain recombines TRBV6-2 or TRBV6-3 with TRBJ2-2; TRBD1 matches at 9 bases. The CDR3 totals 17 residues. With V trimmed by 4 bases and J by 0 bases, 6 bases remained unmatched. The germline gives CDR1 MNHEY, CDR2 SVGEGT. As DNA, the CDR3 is TGTGCCAGCAGTTTCGACAGGGGGGTTACGAACACCGGGGAGCTGTTTTTT. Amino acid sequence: CASSFDRGVTNTGELFF.

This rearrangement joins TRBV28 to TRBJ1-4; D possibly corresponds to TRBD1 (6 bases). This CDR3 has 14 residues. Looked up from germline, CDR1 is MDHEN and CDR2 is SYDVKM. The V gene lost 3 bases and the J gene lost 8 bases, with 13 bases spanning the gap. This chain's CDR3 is CASSLGGAGEKLFF. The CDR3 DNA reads TGTGCCAGCAGTTTGGGGGGGGCCGGGGAAAAACTGTTTTTT. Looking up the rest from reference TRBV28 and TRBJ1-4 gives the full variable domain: DVKVTQSSRYLVKRTGEKVFLECVQDMDHENMFWYRQDPGLGLRLIYFSYDVKMKEKGDIPEGYSVSREKKERFSLILESASTNQTSMYLCASSLGGAGEKLFFGSGTQLSVL.

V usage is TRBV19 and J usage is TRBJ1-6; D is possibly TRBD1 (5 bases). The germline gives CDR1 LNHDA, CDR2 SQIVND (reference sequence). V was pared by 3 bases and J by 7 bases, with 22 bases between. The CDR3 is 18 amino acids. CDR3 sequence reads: CASSIKSPRPGTNSPLHF. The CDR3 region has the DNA TGTGCCAGTAGTATTAAATCCCCCAGACCCGGGACGAATTCACCCCTCCACTTT.

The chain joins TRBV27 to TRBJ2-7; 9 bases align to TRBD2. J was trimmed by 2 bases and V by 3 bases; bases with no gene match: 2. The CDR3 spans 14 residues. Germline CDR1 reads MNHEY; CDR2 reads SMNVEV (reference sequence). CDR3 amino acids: CASSLASGTYEQYF. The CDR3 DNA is TGTGCCAGCAGTTTGGCTAGCGGGACCTACGAGCAGTACTTC.

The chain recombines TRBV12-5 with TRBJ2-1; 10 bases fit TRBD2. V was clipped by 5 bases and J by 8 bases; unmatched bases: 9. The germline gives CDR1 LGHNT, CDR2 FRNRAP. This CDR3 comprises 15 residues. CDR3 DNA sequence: TGTGCTAGTGGTCCCTACAGCGGGGGGGCCTATGAGCAGTTCTTC. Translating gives CASGPYSGGAYEQFF.

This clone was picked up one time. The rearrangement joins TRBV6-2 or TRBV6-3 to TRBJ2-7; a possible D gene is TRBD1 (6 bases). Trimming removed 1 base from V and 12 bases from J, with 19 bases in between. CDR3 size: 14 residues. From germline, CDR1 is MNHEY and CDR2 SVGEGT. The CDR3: CASSYLTGSYEWYF. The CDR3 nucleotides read TGTGCCAGCAGTTACTTGACAGGATCCTACGAGTGGTACTTC.

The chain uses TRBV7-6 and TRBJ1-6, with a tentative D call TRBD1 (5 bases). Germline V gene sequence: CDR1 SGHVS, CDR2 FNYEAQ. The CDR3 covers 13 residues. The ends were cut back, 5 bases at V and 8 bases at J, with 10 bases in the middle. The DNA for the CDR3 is TGTGCCAGCAGCGCGGGGGACCATTCACCCCTCCACTTT. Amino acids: CASSAGDHSPLHF.

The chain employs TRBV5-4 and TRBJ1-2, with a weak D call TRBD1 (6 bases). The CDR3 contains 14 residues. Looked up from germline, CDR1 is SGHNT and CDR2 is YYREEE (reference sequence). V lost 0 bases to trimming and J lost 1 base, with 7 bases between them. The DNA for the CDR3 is TGTGCCAGCAGCTTGGACAGGGTTAACTATGGCTACACCTTC. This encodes CASSLDRVNYGYTF.

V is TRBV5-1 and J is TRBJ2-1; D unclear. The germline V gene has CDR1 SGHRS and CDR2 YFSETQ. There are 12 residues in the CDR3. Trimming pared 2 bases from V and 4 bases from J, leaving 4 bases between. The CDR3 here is CASSLQYNEQFF. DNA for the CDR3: TGCGCCAGCAGCTTACAGTACAATGAGCAGTTCTTC.